Included here is one T cell receptor beta chain sequence, with context. In the original workflow: Amplifying reference gene primers gave estimates of nucleated cell counts. Sequenced by immunoSEQ multiplex PCR; TCRdb stores in-frame clones only, minus some. D and trimming come from the DNA, and the V and J calls and clone size come from that table. The sample lists 80,000 to 85,000 clones, around 88% occurring once. These data come from a study of blood T cell repertoires in COVID-19. Across the study: Sites in the United States, Italy and Spain provided acute and convalescent COVID-19 samples. PBMCs, B-cell-depleted T cells, or T cells provided the cDNA or gDNA that made up the material.

The CDR3 sequence is 16 residues long. Looked up from germline, CDR1 is LNHDA and CDR2 is SQIVND (reference sequence). Trimming removed 5 bases from V and 9 bases from J, with 23 bases in between. Sequenced input: peripheral blood. This chain connects TRBV19 to TRBJ2-1; TRBD2 might be the D (6 bases). This clonotype originated in a woman over 75 with acute or convalescent COVID-19. In DNA, the CDR3 is TGTGCCAGTAGTCCTCAGCAAACGGGAGCGGGCGGTGAGCAGTTCTTC. This codes for CASSPQQTGAGGEQFF.